Following are 17 T cell receptor beta chains from one sample sequenced in a study of regulatory T cells in long-lasting Graves disease. To make TCR beta libraries, researchers used iRepertoire HTBI primers and Arm-PCR of CDR3 regions. One entry per CDR3 protein, called by TCRdb with MiXCR from the multiplex PCR reads. Found here are some 500,000 distinct CDR3 sequences, roughly 14% of them singletons; the top ten hold under 10%. Sample time point: newly diagnosed GD, antithyroid drugs for less than 3 months. Generation of the TCR library employed RNA extracted from PBMCs. The data were also submitted as part of a second study, on T cells in Graves' hyperthyroidism and ophthalmopathy.

This material consisted of peripheral blood mononuclear cells (PBMCs), taken at new diagnosis, from a patient treated with antithyroid drugs. The receptors derive from a man aged 25-45 years with Graves disease.

This clonotype was detected many times. The gene calls are TRBV6-1 and TRBJ1-6, with D unresolved. Germline lookup yields CDR1 MNHNS and CDR2 SASEGT. The V end was cut by 6 bases, the J end by 0 bases, with 9 bases between. CDR3 size: 15 residues. CDR3 bases: TGTGCCAGCAGAGTGAGGAGCTCCTATAATTCACCCCTCCACTTT. This gives the protein CASRVRSSYNSPLHF.

The sample holds many counts of this clonotype. This rearrangement joins TRBV2 to TRBJ2-5; 8 bases are a match to TRBD2. Germline assignment: CDR1 SNHLY and CDR2 FYNNEI. Losses at the gene ends were 7 bases for V and 0 bases for J; bases not matched to a gene: 7. The CDR3 extends over 15 amino acids. The CDR3 here is CASTGGIGYQETQYF. CDR3 DNA sequence: TGTGCCAGCACGGGGGGGATTGGGTACCAAGAGACCCAGTACTTC.

This chain links TRBV7-9 with TRBJ1-3; D is unresolved. V lost 2 bases and J lost 2, with 4 bases in between. This CDR3 spans 13 amino acids. Germline CDR1 reads SEHNR; CDR2 reads FQNEAQ (reference sequence). This CDR3 is CASSLQAGNTIYF. DNA of the CDR3: TGTGCCAGCAGCTTACAAGCTGGAAACACCATATATTTT.

This clonotype has a count of ten or more. V is TRBV10-3 and J is TRBJ2-1; possibly TRBD1 for D (6 bases). The CDR3 sequence is 13 residues long. Germline V CDR1 and CDR2: ENHRY, SYGVKD. Trimming shortened V by 6 bases and J by 4 bases, and 10 bases separated the two germline ends. The CDR3 nucleotides are TGTGCCATCAGGCAGGGGCGGTACAATGAGCAGTTCTTC. This sequence encodes CAIRQGRYNEQFF.

This clonotype has at least ten counts. The V call is TRBV7-9, the J call TRBJ2-7; 7 bases fit TRBD1. Germline V gene data show CDR1 as SEHNR and CDR2 as FQNEAQ (reference sequence). Unmatched junction bases numbered 3, after V lost 5 bases and J lost 2 bases. The CDR3 consists of 13 residues. In DNA form, the CDR3 reads TGTGCCAGCAGCGCGGACAGGACCTACGAGCAGTACTTC. Its translation: CASSADRTYEQYF.

This clonotype was counted ten times or more. V gene TRBV12-3 or TRBV12-4 combines with J gene TRBJ2-5; D gene unclear. Trimming took off 4 bases at V and 4 bases at J, with 4 bases between the two ends. The CDR3 consists of 11 residues. As DNA, the CDR3 is TGTGCCAGCAGTTCCTCAGAGACCCAGTACTTC. Its translation is CASSSSETQYF.

This clonotype was counted at least ten times. The V call is TRBV6-1, the J call TRBJ1-3, with D possibly matching TRBD1 (6 bases). Germline loops: CDR1 MNHNS, CDR2 SASEGT. V lost 4 bases, J lost 1 base, and 11 bases lay in between. The CDR3 covers 15 residues. The CDR3 DNA is TGTGCCAGCAGTGGTTGGGGGGCTTCTGGAAACACCATATATTTT. Amino acids: CASSGWGASGNTIYF.

This clonotype was seen many times. The chain employs TRBV16 and TRBJ1-1; D unresolved. The V end was cut by 4 bases, the J end by 0 bases, with 24 bases between. This CDR3 has 19 amino acids. CDR1 and CDR2 (germline): KGHSY, FQNENV. CDR3 sequence reads: CASSPPRALPSLMNTEAFF. CDR3 nucleotide sequence: TGTGCCAGCAGCCCCCCAAGGGCCCTGCCCTCACTCATGAACACTGAAGCTTTCTTT. The complete variable domain, with remaining parts taken from reference TRBV16 and TRBJ1-1, reads GEEVAQTPKHLVRGEGQKAKLYCAPIKGHSYVFWYQQVLKNEFKFLISFQNENVFDETGMPKERFSAKCLPNSPCSLEIQATKLEDSAVYFCASSPPRALPSLMNTEAFFGQGTRLTVV.

The genes are TRBV4-1 and TRBJ2-7; D not resolved. The CDR3 length is 12 residues. Trimming stripped 0 bases from V and 6 bases from J, with 6 bases between. Per germline, CDR1 MGHRA and CDR2 YSYEKL. The CDR3 reads CASSQDLREQYF. The DNA for the CDR3 is TGCGCCAGCAGCCAAGACTTGCGCGAGCAGTACTTC.

This clonotype was counted ten times or more. The chain links TRBV18 to TRBJ1-1; 7 nucleotides agree with TRBD1. The CDR3 extends over 15 amino acids. The germline V gene encodes CDR1 KGHSH and CDR2 LQKENI. With V trimmed by 0 bases and J by 1 base, 2 bases remained unmatched. The CDR3 coding sequence is TGTGCCAGCTCACCACCGGGACAGAAGAACACTGAAGCTTTCTTT. Translation: CASSPPGQKNTEAFF.

The J gene is TRBJ2-7, the V gene TRBV10-1; D is ambiguous. The CDR3 is made up of 12 amino acids. The V end was cut by 3 bases, the J end by 2 bases, with 5 bases between. The germline CDR1 and CDR2 sequences are WNHNN and SYGVQD (reference sequence). The CDR3 spells CASSDQTYEQYF. CDR3 bases: TGCGCCAGCAGTGACCAGACCTACGAGCAGTACTTC.

This clonotype was seen only a few times. V and J are TRBV19 and TRBJ2-7, with TRBD1 identical over 7 bases. The CDR3 consists of 13 residues. Germline V gene lookup returns CDR1 LNHDA and CDR2 SQIVND (reference sequence). Losses at the gene ends were 7 bases for V and 2 bases for J; bases not matched to a gene: 5. CDR3 sequence (DNA): TGTGCCAGTAATGAGGGGGCGGCCTACGAGCAGTACTTC. Translation gives CASNEGAAYEQYF.

This clonotype has just a few counts. This chain joins TRBV6-5 and TRBJ1-1, with D hard to call. This CDR3 has 13 residues. Germline CDR1 MNHEY, CDR2 SVGAGI. V was trimmed by 4 bases and J by 3 bases, leaving 9 bases between them. The CDR3 DNA follows: TGTGCCAGCAGTTTCGGGCCCTACACTGAAGCTTTCTTT. Translation gives CASSFGPYTEAFF.

The V gene is TRBV25-1, the J gene TRBJ1-1; 9 bases are shared with TRBD1. Per the germline V gene, CDR1 is MGHDK and CDR2 is SYGVNS. The CDR3 sequence is 16 residues long. The ends lost 2 bases at V and 6 bases at J; junction bases unmatched: 10. CDR3 loop: CASSETGTGQRAEAFF. DNA for the CDR3: TGTGCCAGCAGTGAAACCGGGACAGGGCAAAGGGCTGAAGCTTTCTTT.

There are many counts of this clonotype. This chain uses TRBV10-3 with TRBJ1-1; weak D call: TRBD1 (5 bases). Germline V gives CDR1 ENHRY, CDR2 SYGVKD. V shed 3 bases and J shed 2 bases, with 10 bases lying between them. This CDR3 has 14 amino acids. CDR3 loop: CAISDWGKNTEAFF. The CDR3 nucleotides are TGTGCCATCAGTGACTGGGGGAAAAACACTGAAGCTTTCTTT.

In this sample, this clonotype turned up many times. The V and J genes are TRBV6-1 and TRBJ2-7; the D is unclear. The CDR3 runs to 14 residues. Trimming cost V 5 bases and J 0 bases, with 11 bases left between them. Per the germline V gene, CDR1 is MNHNS and CDR2 is SASEGT. The CDR3 coding sequence is TGTGCCAGCAGTCCTACAGATCGCTCCTACGAGCAGTACTTC. Its protein product is CASSPTDRSYEQYF.

This clonotype was counted many times. The chain links TRBV6-1 to TRBJ2-7, with 7 bases identical to TRBD1. The length of the CDR3 is 11 residues. CDR1 and CDR2 from the germline V gene are MNHNS and SASEGT. The CDR3 spells CATGETYEQYF. CDR3 DNA: TGTGCTACAGGGGAAACCTACGAGCAGTACTTC.